Listed below are T cell receptor beta chains from one sample, sequenced in a study of CD8 T cells in ankylosing spondylitis. MiXCR was run by TCRdb on the 5' RACE reads, yielding one entry per CDR3 protein. The sample includes 200,000 to 250,000 distinct CDR3 sequences, under 30% of them seen just once. Sequenced material: blood, either unsorted or a sorted T cell fraction (not recorded which). These TCRs come from a male donor with ankylosing spondylitis or in good health (not recorded which). Each CDR3 is given with its conserved first and last residue. The order of the fields is V gene, D gene, clone size, J gene, CDR3 DNA, CDR3 protein. The D gene is left open where the match is weak. Rows may omit the clone size; those that give it use once, few, many or a size class.

>TRBV7-2|TRBD2|few|TRBJ2-7
TGTGCCAGCAGCTTAGCGCGGCGCCTTGCGGGAGGATTGTACGAGCAGTACTTC
CASSLARRLAGGLYEQYF
>TRBV28|TRBD2|many|TRBJ2-1
TGTGCCAGCAGTTTATTGGGGCTAGCGGGAGGTAATGAGCAGTTCTTC
CASSLLGLAGGNEQFF
>TRBV5-1|NA|many|TRBJ1-4
TGCGCCAGCAGCTTGGGTCAGAATGAAAAACTGTTTTTT
CASSLGQNEKLFF
>TRBV28|NA|many|TRBJ1-4
TGTGCCAGCAGTTCTGAATCGGGGGCTAATGAAAAACTGTTTTTT
CASSSESGANEKLFF
>TRBV14|NA|few|TRBJ2-3
TGTGCCAGCAGCCAAGTTAGGGGTACGCAGTATTTT
CASSQVRGTQYF
>TRBV9|TRBD1|many|TRBJ1-2
TGTGCCAGCAGCCCGGGACAGAACTATGGCTACACCTTC
CASSPGQNYGYTF
>TRBV18|TRBD2|few|TRBJ2-2
TGTGCCAGCTCACCACTAGCGGGAGAAACCGGGGAGCTGTTTTTT
CASSPLAGETGELFF
>TRBV20-1|TRBD1|NA|TRBJ1-5
TGCAGTGCTAGAGAAGGGACAGATAGCAATCAGCCCCAGCATTTT
CSAREGTDSNQPQHF
>TRBV12-3/TRBV12-4|NA|many|TRBJ1-4
TGTGCCAGCACCTTAGAAGAAAAACTGTTTTTT
CASTLEEKLFF
>TRBV9|NA|few|TRBJ1-2
TGTGCCAGCATCGCGAGGATGGGTTATGGCTACACCTTC
CASIARMGYGYTF
>TRBV5-5|TRBD1|few|TRBJ2-1
TGTGCCAGCAGATGGACAGGGATTATCCCCTACAATGAGCAGTTCTTC
CASRWTGIIPYNEQFF
>TRBV27|TRBD1|NA|TRBJ1-2
TGTGCCAGCAGTTTAGGGGCAGGGGGGTATGGCTACACCTTC
CASSLGAGGYGYTF
>TRBV12-3/TRBV12-4|TRBD2|NA|TRBJ2-1
TGTGCCAGCAGTTTTACTAGCGCGGGCAATGAGCAGTTCTTC
CASSFTSAGNEQFF
>TRBV5-1|TRBD1|few|TRBJ2-5
TGCGCCAGCAGTTCGACAGGGGGCGAGGGGGAGACCCAGTACTTC
CASSSTGGEGETQYF
>TRBV29-1|NA|many|TRBJ1-2
TGCAGCGTTGTGGAGGGGGGGCTCTATGGCTACACCTTC
CSVVEGGLYGYTF
>TRBV11-2|NA|many|TRBJ2-5
TGTGCCAGCAGCTTAGATGGGGGGGGCATACAAGAGACCCAGTACTTC
CASSLDGGGIQETQYF
>TRBV20-1|NA|many|TRBJ2-2
TGCAGTGCTAGTGACGGCACCGGGGAGCTGTTTTTT
CSASDGTGELFF
>TRBV7-9|NA|many|TRBJ1-1
TGTGCCAGCAGCTTAGAATCCGGCAGTGAAGCTTTCTTT
CASSLESGSEAFF
>TRBV9|NA|many|TRBJ2-7
TGTGCCAGCAGCGCCCGGGAAGGGCAGGAGCAGTACTTC
CASSAREGQEQYF
>TRBV12-3/TRBV12-4|NA|many|TRBJ2-7
TGTGCCAGCAGTCCGTACTCCGGCTACGAGCAGTACTTC
CASSPYSGYEQYF
>TRBV20-1|TRBD1|NA|TRBJ2-6
TGCAGTGCTAGCCGGACAGGGGCTGGGGCCAACGTCCTGACTTTC
CSASRTGAGANVLTF
>TRBV6-5|TRBD1|many|TRBJ2-1
TGTGCCAGCAGTTTCTTAGGGACAGGGGGTTTGGATGAGCAGTTCTTC
CASSFLGTGGLDEQFF
>TRBV11-2|NA|many|TRBJ2-3
TGTGCCAGCACCCAGGGAGGAACCACAGATACGCAGTATTTT
CASTQGGTTDTQYF
>TRBV24-1|NA|NA|TRBJ1-1
TGTGCCACCCAGGGAGGGCCAGGAAACACTGAAGCTTTCTTT
CATQGGPGNTEAFF
>TRBV7-3|TRBD2|many|TRBJ2-1
TGTGCCAGCAGCCCGACTAGCGGGAGTCGCGATGAGCAGTTCTTC
CASSPTSGSRDEQFF
>TRBV3-1|NA|few|TRBJ1-4
TGTGCCAGCGGGAGGTTTAATGAAAAACTGTTTTTT
CASGRFNEKLFF
>TRBV6-1|NA|NA|TRBJ2-3
TGTGCCAGCAGGGGGACGGACTTCGGGGCGACAGATACGCAGTATTTT
CASRGTDFGATDTQYF
>TRBV29-1|TRBD2|once|TRBJ2-1
TGCAGCGTTCCCTATCCACTAGCGGGTCCCTACAATGAGCAGTTCTTC
CSVPYPLAGPYNEQFF
>TRBV20-1|TRBD1|few|TRBJ2-7
TGCAGTGCTAGAGCCCGGGACAGGCCCTACGAGCAGTACTTC
CSARARDRPYEQYF
>TRBV7-2|NA|NA|TRBJ2-4
TGTGCCAGCAGCCGACGGGCCGGCTCGGCCAAAAACATTCAGTACTTC
CASSRRAGSAKNIQYF
>TRBV12-3/TRBV12-4|NA|NA|TRBJ2-7
TGTGCCAGCAGTTTTGGGTCCGGACCCTCCTACGAGCAGTACTTC
CASSFGSGPSYEQYF
>TRBV11-2|NA|NA|TRBJ2-3
TGTGCCAGCAGCCCGGGGACTCGAGGGGCAGATACGCAGTATTTT
CASSPGTRGADTQYF
>TRBV29-1|TRBD1|NA|TRBJ1-2
TGCAGCGTGGACTCGACAGGGGGAGGCTACACCTTC
CSVDSTGGGYTF
>TRBV7-2|NA|NA|TRBJ2-2
TGTGCCAGCAGCAGAAGTGGGAGCACCGGGGAGCTGTTTTTT
CASSRSGSTGELFF
>TRBV20-1|NA|few|TRBJ1-5
TGCAGTGCTAGAGCTCCCTCGGGTCAGCCCCAGCATTTT
CSARAPSGQPQHF
>TRBV24-1|TRBD1|many|TRBJ2-1
TGTGCCTCGACAGGGTCGATGGATAATGAGCAGTTCTTC
CASTGSMDNEQFF
>TRBV20-1|NA|NA|TRBJ2-7
TGCAGTGCTAGTAGGGACAATTATGATGACGAGCAGTACTTC
CSASRDNYDDEQYF
>TRBV7-8|NA|many|TRBJ2-7
TGTGCCAGCAGCTTAGGCTCCGGTTGGCAGTACTTC
CASSLGSGWQYF
>TRBV30|NA|NA|TRBJ1-4
TGTGCCTGGAGTGTAGCAGGGGTGGGAGAAAAACTGTTTTTT
CAWSVAGVGEKLFF
>TRBV6-1|NA|once|TRBJ1-1
TGTGCCAGCAGTCCCGGGGGCAGCGGTGAAGCTTTCTTT
CASSPGGSGEAFF
>TRBV28|TRBD2|many|TRBJ2-1
TGTGCCAGCAGTGTAGCGGGAGCAAGCTACAATGAGCAGTTCTTC
CASSVAGASYNEQFF
>TRBV20-1|TRBD1|NA|TRBJ2-7
TGCAGTGCTCCCGGGACAGCAAGCTACGAGCAGTACTTC
CSAPGTASYEQYF
>TRBV7-2|NA|NA|TRBJ2-5
TGTGCCAGCAGCTTAGTTAGGGCGAAAGAGACCCAGTACTTC
CASSLVRAKETQYF
>TRBV27|NA|many|TRBJ1-4
TGTGCCAGCAGTTTCAGAATAACTAATGAAAAACTGTTTTTT
CASSFRITNEKLFF
>TRBV5-5|NA|NA|TRBJ2-1
TGTGCCAGCAGCTTAGAGGCGGAGACCTACAATGAGCAGTTCTTC
CASSLEAETYNEQFF
>TRBV15|TRBD2|many|TRBJ2-5
TGTGCCACCAATCCAGCGGGGCAAGAGACCCAGTACTTC
CATNPAGQETQYF
>TRBV5-1|TRBD2|few|TRBJ2-3
TGCGCCAGCAGCCCTCCAGGAGGCGGGAGGGCCAGAGATACGCAGTATTTT
CASSPPGGGRARDTQYF
>TRBV28|NA|NA|TRBJ2-1
TGTGCCAGCAGTTTCGGGCCCTACAATGAGCAGTTCTTC
CASSFGPYNEQFF
>TRBV6-5|TRBD1|NA|TRBJ1-2
TGTGCCAGCAGTTACTCGACTCAGGGGGGTGGCTACACCTTC
CASSYSTQGGGYTF
>TRBV20-1|TRBD2|NA|TRBJ2-5
TGCAGTGCTAGAGATGGTACTAGCGGGAGGGCCGGAGAGACCCAGTACTTC
CSARDGTSGRAGETQYF
>TRBV20-1|NA|NA|TRBJ2-3
TGCAGTGCCAAGGGCGGGCTCCTCACAGATACGCAGTATTTT
CSAKGGLLTDTQYF
>TRBV20-1|NA|many|TRBJ1-1
TGCAGTGCTAGAGGGGTAGGCGGGACGAACACTGAAGCTTTCTTT
CSARGVGGTNTEAFF
>TRBV20-1|NA|many|TRBJ1-4
TGCAGTGCCCAAAGGGGGGCAGCTAATGAAAAACTGTTTTTT
CSAQRGAANEKLFF
>TRBV20-1|TRBD1|many|TRBJ2-7
TGCAGTGCTAGACCCCTGCAGGGGGCTTACGAGCAGTACTTC
CSARPLQGAYEQYF
>TRBV14|NA|NA|TRBJ2-1
TGTGCCAGCAGCCAAATCTGGGCTAAAGTGGTCGATGAGCAGTTCTTC
CASSQIWAKVVDEQFF
>TRBV5-6|TRBD2|NA|TRBJ2-4
TGTGCCAGTTTCAGGGGCGGGGGGAAAAACATTCAGTACTTC
CASFRGGGKNIQYF
>TRBV7-2|NA|few|TRBJ2-5
TGTGCCAGCAGCCCCAGTAGCCTATTGGGGACCCAGTACTTC
CASSPSSLLGTQYF